This TCR beta chain was profiled in a study of shared clonotypes between healthy human individuals. V lost 5 bases to trimming and J lost 2 bases, with 9 bases between them. The CDR3 is 13 amino acids. CDR1 and CDR2 from the germline V gene are SEHNR and FQNEAQ (reference sequence). Only CD45RO-negative cells positively selected for CCR7 counted as naive CD8 cells, so terminally differentiated effector memory CD45RA+ cells were excluded. There were only Caucasian adults among the donors, and all lived in Nashville, Tennessee. Generated by immunoSEQ multiplex PCR, the TCRdb table keeps only in-frame clones and is missing some. The table records about 590,000 clones, about 95% of them present only once.

This chain connects TRBV7-9 to TRBJ1-2; D remains unclear. This clonotype was obtained from a woman under 40 in good health. What was sequenced was naive CD8+ T cells sorted from blood. The CDR3, as DNA: TGTGCCAGCAGCCACACAGAAAACTATGGCTACACCTTC. Its translation is CASSHTENYGYTF.